The clone carrying this T cell receptor beta chain was detected only a few times. Its antigen is not known. PCR involved 60 Vbeta and 13 Jbeta primers. Using immunoSEQ multiplex PCR, the repertoire was profiled, and TCRdb retains in-frame clones only, with some absent. The table has 200,000 to 250,000 clones, 85% seen once. This sample was taken from a study of cytomegalovirus exposure and HLA in healthy donors. Study findings and constraints: Versus the approximately 720-donor mean, an Asian-associated ancestry cluster reportedly showed fewer N-insertions in a later analysis.

J was trimmed by 8 bases and V by 5 bases; bases with no gene match: 8. This CDR3 has 14 residues. Germline V gives CDR1 MNHEY, CDR2 SMNVEV (reference sequence). The source is a human donor in good health. This chain connects TRBV27 to TRBJ2-2, with TRBD1 matching 7 bases. Material for sequencing was PBMCs. CDR3 sequence: CASSPRGSGGELFF. CDR3 DNA: TGTGCCAGCAGTCCCAGGGGGTCAGGGGGGGAGCTGTTTTTT.